This T cell receptor (beta chain) was obtained from a study of OX40 agonist ivuxolimab in advanced cancers. With regard to the full study: Ivuxolimab, which targeted the costimulatory receptor OX40 (CD134), was an agonistic, fully human IgG2 monoclonal antibody. Intravenous ivuxolimab was administered to patients every 2 weeks at six dose levels: 0.01, 0.1, 0.3, 1.5, 3 and 10 mg/kg. Of the roughly 51 patients in dose escalation, about 20 had hepatocellular carcinoma, around 15 had melanoma, 9 had renal cell carcinoma and 9 had head and neck cancer. In the dose-escalation cohort, approximately 83% of patients were male, and the mean age was 60 years with a range of roughly 20 to 85. Prior anti-PD-1, anti-PD-L1 or anti-CTLA-4 therapy was permitted, and checkpoint inhibitors had been received by about 37% of dose-escalation patients. Partial responses occurred in three dose-escalation patients, of whom one had hepatocellular carcinoma and two had cutaneous melanoma. The point of sequencing TCRbeta in the periphery was to test whether ivuxolimab changed TCR sequence diversity and drove clonal T-cell expansion. The monotherapy dose-escalation portion (N of about 47 patients) of the phase I ivuxolimab trial is reported in the paper.

As regards this clone: This clone's antigen is unknown. There are no base qualities to consult, and no much larger clone falls within one base.

The research as a whole found: Low levels of normalized T-cell clonal expansion were also seen in some patients who did not respond. In the 0.1-3.0 mg/kg groups, partial responders were among the patients with the lowest normalized peripheral clonal expansion, particularly in CD8+ T cells. Which antigens the clonally expanded peripheral T cells were specific for was not determined. After ivuxolimab, more expanded clones were found on average in CD8+ T cells than in CD4+ T cells. Clonal expansion of both CD4+ and CD8+ blood T cells was observed from baseline to week 6 at doses 0.1 to 3.0 mg/kg.

Patients with a history of autoimmune disease or receiving systemic immunosuppression were excluded from the trial. In every dose cohort, peripheral blood was drawn for TCR sequencing at baseline, cycle 4 day 1, and cycle 7 day 1. Samples came from an open-label, multicenter, first-in-human phase I dose-escalation trial of ivuxolimab. The trial enrolled adults with locally advanced or metastatic head and neck squamous cell, hepatocellular, melanoma or renal cell carcinoma. Before TCR sequencing, CD4+ T cells and CD8+ T cells from peripheral blood were sorted into separate populations. To sequence the TCRbeta CDR3 region, genomic DNA was isolated from the sorted cells. The immunoSEQ Assay was used for sequencing of TCRbeta CDR3 regions. The clones in this table, taken by TCRdb from immuneACCESS, are in-frame only. Not every clone is retained; where verified, under half of the shortfall comes from an unresolved V gene, and the cause of the rest is unknown. The sample contains some 60,000 clones, 85% to 90% of them found a single time. Clones ranked in the top ten supply 3.9% of the sample.

Via the germline V gene, CDR1 is SGHRS and CDR2 YFSETQ. Inclusive of the bounding cysteine and phenylalanine, the CDR3 is 15 residues long. The CDR3 DNA has 45 bases and is translated from base 1. V sheds 5 bases and J sheds 3 bases, leaving 14 bases between their ends. The chain uses TRBV5-1 and TRBJ2-2, and perhaps TRBD1 as D gene, on 6 matching bases. Sequencing was performed on CD4+ or CD8+ T cells sorted from blood, taken in a trial of the OX40 agonist ivuxolimab. The TCR comes from an adult with an advanced solid tumor such as melanoma, head and neck, liver or kidney cancer. Here is the DNA: TGCGCCAGCAGGGTGGATGGGGGCGACACCGGGGAGCTGTTTTTT. Its protein product is CASRVDGGDTGELFF.